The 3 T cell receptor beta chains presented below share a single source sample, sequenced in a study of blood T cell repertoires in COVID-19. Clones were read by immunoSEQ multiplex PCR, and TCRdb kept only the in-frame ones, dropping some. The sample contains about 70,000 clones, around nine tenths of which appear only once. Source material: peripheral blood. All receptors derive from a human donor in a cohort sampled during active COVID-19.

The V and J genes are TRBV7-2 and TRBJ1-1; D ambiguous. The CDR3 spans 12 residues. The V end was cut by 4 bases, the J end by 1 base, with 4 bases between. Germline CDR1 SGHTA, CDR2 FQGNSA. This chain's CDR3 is CASSSKNTEAFF. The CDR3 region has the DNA TGTGCCAGCAGCTCCAAGAACACTGAAGCTTTCTTT. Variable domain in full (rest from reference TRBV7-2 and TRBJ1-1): GAGVSQSPSNKVTEKGKDVELRCDPISGHTALYWYRQSLGQGLEFLIYFQGNSAPDKSGLPSDRFSAERTGGSVSTLTIQRTQQEDSAVYLCASSSKNTEAFFGQGTRLTVV.

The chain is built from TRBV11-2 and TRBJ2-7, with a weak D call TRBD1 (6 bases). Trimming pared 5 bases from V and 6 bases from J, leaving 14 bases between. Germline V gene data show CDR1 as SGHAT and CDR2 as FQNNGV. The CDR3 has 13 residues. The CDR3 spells CASSPPPGAEQYF. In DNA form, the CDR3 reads TGTGCCAGCAGCCCCCCCCCAGGGGCCGAGCAGTACTTC.

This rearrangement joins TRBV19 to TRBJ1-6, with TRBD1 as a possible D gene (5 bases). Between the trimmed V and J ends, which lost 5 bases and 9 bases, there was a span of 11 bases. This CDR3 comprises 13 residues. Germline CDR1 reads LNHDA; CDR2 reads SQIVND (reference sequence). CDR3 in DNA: TGTGCCAGTAGTTTCAGGGTTGGTTCACCCCTCCACTTT. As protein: CASSFRVGSPLHF.